Listed below are T cell receptor beta chains from one sample, sequenced in a study of CD8 T cells in ankylosing spondylitis. TCRdb re-called the 5' RACE reads with MiXCR, one entry per CDR3 protein. The sample comprises a few hundred thousand distinct CDR3 sequences, 20% to 25% of which are singletons, and about 15% rests with the top ten. The source material was blood, either unsorted or a sorted T cell fraction (not recorded which). These receptors all come from a male donor with ankylosing spondylitis. Each CDR3 is given with its conserved first and last residue. D genes are given only for firm matches. Clone size appears in some rows only: once, few, many, or a class for an expanded clone.

J: TRBJ1-3; size: .; D: .; V: TRBV5-5; CDR3: CASSLATSGNTIYF; DNA: TGTGCCAGCAGCTTGGCCACCTCTGGAAACACCATATATTTT
J: TRBJ2-7; size: .; D: TRBD1; V: TRBV6-2/TRBV6-3; CDR3: CASRFDRATIYEQYF; DNA: TGTGCCAGCAGATTCGACAGGGCTACTATCTACGAGCAGTACTTC
J: TRBJ2-4; size: few; D: .; V: TRBV7-9; CDR3: CASSLRAKNIQYF; DNA: TGTGCCAGCAGCTTAAGGGCCAAAAACATTCAGTACTTC
J: TRBJ1-2; size: .; D: .; V: TRBV9; CDR3: CASSVAGRGAGYTF; DNA: TGTGCCAGCAGCGTAGCTGGTCGGGGGGCGGGCTACACCTTC
J: TRBJ2-2; size: .; D: TRBD2; V: TRBV4-2; CDR3: CASSQATSGLGTGELFF; DNA: TGTGCCAGCAGCCAGGCCACTAGCGGCCTTGGCACCGGGGAGCTGTTTTTT
J: TRBJ2-1; size: many; D: TRBD2; V: TRBV29-1; CDR3: CSGGTSGSGNEQFF; DNA: TGCAGCGGAGGGACTAGCGGGAGTGGGAATGAGCAGTTCTTC
J: TRBJ2-7; size: few; D: TRBD2; V: TRBV2; CDR3: CASSTSGGPYEQYF; DNA: TGTGCCAGCAGCACGAGCGGGGGGCCCTACGAGCAGTACTTC
J: TRBJ1-2; size: .; D: .; V: TRBV3-1; CDR3: CASSQGSSANYGYTF; DNA: TGTGCCAGCAGCCAAGGTAGCTCTGCTAACTATGGCTACACCTTC
J: TRBJ2-1; size: .; D: TRBD2; V: TRBV6-5; CDR3: CASSYSSGSEQFF; DNA: TGTGCCAGCAGTTACTCGAGCGGGAGCGAGCAGTTCTTC
J: TRBJ2-7; size: .; D: TRBD1; V: TRBV3-1; CDR3: CASSQLTGPYYEQYF; DNA: TGTGCCAGCAGCCAATTGACAGGGCCCTATTACGAGCAGTACTTC
J: TRBJ2-1; size: .; D: .; V: TRBV11-2; CDR3: CASSSTRVGTNEQFF; DNA: TGTGCCAGCAGCAGTACCAGGGTGGGAACCAATGAGCAGTTCTTC
J: TRBJ2-5; size: .; D: .; V: TRBV3-1; CDR3: CASSRGVWETQYF; DNA: TGTGCCAGCAGCCGGGGGGTTTGGGAGACCCAGTACTTC
J: TRBJ2-2; size: few; D: TRBD2; V: TRBV10-3; CDR3: CAIASGTSAGELFF; DNA: TGTGCCATCGCCTCCGGGACTAGTGCCGGGGAGCTGTTTTTT
J: TRBJ2-3; size: .; D: .; V: TRBV24-1; CDR3: CAIAAAAGDTQYF; DNA: TGTGCCATTGCGGCCGCAGCTGGAGATACGCAGTATTTT
J: TRBJ1-2; size: .; D: .; V: TRBV11-3; CDR3: CASTGTNYGYTF; DNA: TGTGCCAGCACAGGGACTAACTATGGCTACACCTTC
J: TRBJ1-2; size: .; D: .; V: TRBV2; CDR3: CASSEARAGGNYGYTF; DNA: TGTGCCAGCAGTGAAGCGCGAGCGGGAGGAAACTATGGCTACACCTTC
J: TRBJ2-1; size: few; D: TRBD2; V: TRBV2; CDR3: CASSELAEGNEQFF; DNA: TGTGCCAGCAGTGAGCTAGCGGAAGGCAATGAGCAGTTCTTC
J: TRBJ2-5; size: few; D: TRBD2; V: TRBV24-1; CDR3: CATSEPTGGGETQYF; DNA: TGTGCCACCAGTGAACCAACGGGAGGGGGTGAGACCCAGTACTTC
J: TRBJ1-2; size: many; D: TRBD1; V: TRBV7-2; CDR3: CASSFTGTGGLLSGYTF; DNA: TGTGCCAGCAGCTTTACCGGGACAGGGGGCCTTTTGAGCGGCTACACCTTC
J: TRBJ2-1; size: few; D: .; V: TRBV28; CDR3: CASSLDWPGEQFF; DNA: TGTGCCAGCAGTTTAGATTGGCCCGGGGAGCAGTTCTTC
J: TRBJ2-7; size: few; D: .; V: TRBV4-2; CDR3: CASSQDPGGWRTYEQYF; DNA: TGTGCCAGCAGCCAAGACCCTGGGGGGTGGAGGACCTACGAGCAGTACTTC
J: TRBJ2-7; size: .; D: TRBD1; V: TRBV7-2; CDR3: CASSPRTGTTYEQYF; DNA: TGTGCCAGCAGCCCTAGGACAGGGACAACCTACGAGCAGTACTTC
J: TRBJ1-1; size: few; D: TRBD1; V: TRBV11-1; CDR3: CASSYLGTGRIEAFF; DNA: TGTGCCAGCAGCTACCTTGGGACAGGGAGGATTGAAGCTTTCTTT
J: TRBJ2-7; size: .; D: .; V: TRBV28; CDR3: CASSRDTSGYEQYF; DNA: TGTGCCAGCAGTAGGGACACCTCCGGCTACGAGCAGTACTTC
J: TRBJ1-4; size: .; D: .; V: TRBV30; CDR3: CAWRGRGGEKLFF; DNA: TGTGCCTGGAGAGGGAGGGGGGGTGAAAAACTGTTTTTT
J: TRBJ2-3; size: .; D: TRBD1; V: TRBV7-3; CDR3: CASSNTGTGGVLSDTQYF; DNA: TGTGCCAGCAGTAATACGGGGACAGGTGGTGTATTATCAGATACGCAGTATTTT